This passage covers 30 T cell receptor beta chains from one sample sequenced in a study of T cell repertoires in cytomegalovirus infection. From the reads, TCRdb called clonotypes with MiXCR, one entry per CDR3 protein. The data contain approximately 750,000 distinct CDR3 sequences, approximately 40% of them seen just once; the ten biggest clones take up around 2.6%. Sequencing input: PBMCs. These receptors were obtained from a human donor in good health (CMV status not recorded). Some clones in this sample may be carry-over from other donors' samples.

CDR3: CSATDMGVYEQYF. The CDR3 coding sequence is TGCAGTGCTACAGATATGGGTGTCTACGAGCAGTACTTC. This chain joins TRBV20-1 and TRBJ2-7; no reliable D call. The CDR3 has 13 amino acids. Deletions cut 4 bases from V and 3 bases from J, with 13 bases between. The germline V gene encodes CDR1 DFQATT and CDR2 SNEGSKA (reference sequence).

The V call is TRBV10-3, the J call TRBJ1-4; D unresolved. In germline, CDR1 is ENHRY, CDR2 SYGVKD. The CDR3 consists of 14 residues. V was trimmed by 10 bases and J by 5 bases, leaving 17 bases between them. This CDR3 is CATVAGAGNEKLFF. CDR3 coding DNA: TGTGCCACCGTCGCGGGCGCAGGAAATGAAAAACTGTTTTTT.

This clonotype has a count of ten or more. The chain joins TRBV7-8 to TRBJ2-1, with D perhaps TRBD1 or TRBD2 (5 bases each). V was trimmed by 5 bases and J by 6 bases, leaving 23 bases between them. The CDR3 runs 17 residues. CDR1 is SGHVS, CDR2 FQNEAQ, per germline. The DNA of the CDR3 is TGTGCCAGCAGCCAAGCGGCGAAGCAATTTGGGGCCAATGAGCAGTTCTTC. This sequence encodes CASSQAAKQFGANEQFF.

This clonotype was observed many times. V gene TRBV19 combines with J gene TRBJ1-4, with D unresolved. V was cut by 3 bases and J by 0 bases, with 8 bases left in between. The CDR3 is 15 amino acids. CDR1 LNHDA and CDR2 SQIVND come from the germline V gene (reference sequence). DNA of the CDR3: TGTGCCAGTAGTATCGGAATTGCAACTAATGAAAAACTGTTTTTT. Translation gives CASSIGIATNEKLFF. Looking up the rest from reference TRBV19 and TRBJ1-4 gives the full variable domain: DGGITQSPKYLFRKEGQNVTLSCEQNLNHDAMYWYRQDPGQGLRLIYYSQIVNDFQKGDIAEGYSVSREKKESFPLTVTSAQKNPTAFYLCASSIGIATNEKLFFGSGTQLSVL.

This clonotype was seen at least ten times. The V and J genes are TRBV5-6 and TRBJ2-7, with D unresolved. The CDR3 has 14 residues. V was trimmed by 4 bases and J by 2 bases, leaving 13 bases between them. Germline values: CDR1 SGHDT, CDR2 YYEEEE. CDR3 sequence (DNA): TGTGCCAGCAGCAGTACAGCCACAACCTACGAGCAGTACTTC. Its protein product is CASSSTATTYEQYF.

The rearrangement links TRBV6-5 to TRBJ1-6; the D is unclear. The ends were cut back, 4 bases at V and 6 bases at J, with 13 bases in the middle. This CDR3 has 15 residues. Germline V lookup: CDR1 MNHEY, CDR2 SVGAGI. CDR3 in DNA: TGTGCCAGCAGTTCCCGCAGATCCCTTAATTCACCCCTCCACTTT. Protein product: CASSSRRSLNSPLHF.

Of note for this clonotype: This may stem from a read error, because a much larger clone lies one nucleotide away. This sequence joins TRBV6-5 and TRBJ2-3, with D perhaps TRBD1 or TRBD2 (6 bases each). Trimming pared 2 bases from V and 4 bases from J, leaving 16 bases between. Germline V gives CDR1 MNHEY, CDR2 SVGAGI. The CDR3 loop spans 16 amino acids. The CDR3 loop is CASSYGGQRSADTQYF. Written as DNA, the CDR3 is TGTGCCAGCAGTTACGGGGGGCAGAGGAGCGCAGATACGCAGTATTTT.

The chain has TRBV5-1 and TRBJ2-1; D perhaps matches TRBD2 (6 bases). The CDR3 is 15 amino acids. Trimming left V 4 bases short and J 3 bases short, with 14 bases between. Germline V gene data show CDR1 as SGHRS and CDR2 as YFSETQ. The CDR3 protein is CASSTMGGYYNEQFF. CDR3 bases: TGCGCCAGCAGCACTATGGGGGGTTACTACAATGAGCAGTTCTTC.

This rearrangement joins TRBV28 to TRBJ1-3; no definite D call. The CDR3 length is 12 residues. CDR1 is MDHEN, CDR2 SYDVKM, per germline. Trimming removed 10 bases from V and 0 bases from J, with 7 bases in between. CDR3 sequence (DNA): TGTGCCACACAGATCTCTGGAAACACCATATATTTT. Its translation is CATQISGNTIYF.

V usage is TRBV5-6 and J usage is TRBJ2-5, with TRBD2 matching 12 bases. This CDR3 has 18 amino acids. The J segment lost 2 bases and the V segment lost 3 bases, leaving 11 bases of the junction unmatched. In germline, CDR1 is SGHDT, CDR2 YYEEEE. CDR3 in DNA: TGTGCCAGCAGCTCCCGCAGACTAGCGGGGGTTCGGCAAGAGACCCAGTACTTC. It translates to CASSSRRLAGVRQETQYF.

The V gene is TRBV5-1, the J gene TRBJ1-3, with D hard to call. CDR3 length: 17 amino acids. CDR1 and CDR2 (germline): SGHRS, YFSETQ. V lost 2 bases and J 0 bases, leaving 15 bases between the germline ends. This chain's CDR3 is CASSFTGRGSSGNTIYF. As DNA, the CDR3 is TGCGCCAGCAGCTTTACGGGTCGCGGCAGCTCTGGAAACACCATATATTTT. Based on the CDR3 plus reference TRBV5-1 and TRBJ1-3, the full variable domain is KAGVTQTPRYLIKTRGQQVTLSCSPISGHRSVSWYQQTPGQGLQFLFEYFSETQRNKGNFPGRFSGRQFSNSRSEMNVSTLELGDSALYLCASSFTGRGSSGNTIYFGEGSWLTVV.

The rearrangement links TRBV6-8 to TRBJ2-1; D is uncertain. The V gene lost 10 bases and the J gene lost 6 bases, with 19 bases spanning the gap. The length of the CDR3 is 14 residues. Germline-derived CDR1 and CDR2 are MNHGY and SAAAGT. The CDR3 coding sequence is TGTGCCACACGGGCGGCGGCAGCTCTCAATGAGCAGTTCTTC. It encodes CATRAAAALNEQFF.

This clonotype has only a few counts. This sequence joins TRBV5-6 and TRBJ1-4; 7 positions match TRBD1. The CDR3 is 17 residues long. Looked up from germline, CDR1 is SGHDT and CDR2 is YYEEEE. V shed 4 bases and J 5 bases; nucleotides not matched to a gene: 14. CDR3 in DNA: TGTGCCAGCAGCCGCAGGGGGGCATATGCAGGGAATGAAAAACTGTTTTTT. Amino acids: CASSRRGAYAGNEKLFF.

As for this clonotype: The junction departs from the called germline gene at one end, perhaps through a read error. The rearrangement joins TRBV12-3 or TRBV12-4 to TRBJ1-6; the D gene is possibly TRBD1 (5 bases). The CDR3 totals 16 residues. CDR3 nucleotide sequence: TGTGCCAGCAGTTTAGGGGGGGTATCCTATAATTCAACCCTCCACTTT. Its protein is CASSLGGVSYNSTLHF.

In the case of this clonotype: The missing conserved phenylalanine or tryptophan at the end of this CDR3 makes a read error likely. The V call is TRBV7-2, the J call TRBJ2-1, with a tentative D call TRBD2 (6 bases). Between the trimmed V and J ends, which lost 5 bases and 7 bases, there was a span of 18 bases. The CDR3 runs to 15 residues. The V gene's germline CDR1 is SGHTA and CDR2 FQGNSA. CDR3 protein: CASSKGLPRVNEQFL. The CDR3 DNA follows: TGTGCCAGCAGCAAGGGACTCCCGAGGGTAAATGAGCAGTTCTTA.

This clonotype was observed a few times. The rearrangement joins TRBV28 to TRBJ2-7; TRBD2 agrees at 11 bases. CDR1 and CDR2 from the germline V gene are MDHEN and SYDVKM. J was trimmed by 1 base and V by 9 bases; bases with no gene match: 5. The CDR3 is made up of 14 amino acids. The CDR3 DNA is TGTGCCAGTGGGACTAGCGGAAATTCCTACGAGCAGTACTTC. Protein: CASGTSGNSYEQYF.

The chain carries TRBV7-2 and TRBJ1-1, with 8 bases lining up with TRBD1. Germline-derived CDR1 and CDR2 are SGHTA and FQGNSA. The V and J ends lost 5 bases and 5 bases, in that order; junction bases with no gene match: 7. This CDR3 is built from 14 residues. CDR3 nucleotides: TGTGCCAGCAGCCCTTGGACAGGGTCGACTGAAGCTTTCTTT. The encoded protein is CASSPWTGSTEAFF.

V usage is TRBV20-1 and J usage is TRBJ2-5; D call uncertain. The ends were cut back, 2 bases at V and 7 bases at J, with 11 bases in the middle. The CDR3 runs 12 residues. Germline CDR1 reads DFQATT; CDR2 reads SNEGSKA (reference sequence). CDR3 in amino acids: CSARNPSGTQYF. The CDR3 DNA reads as TGCAGTGCTAGAAACCCTTCGGGGACCCAGTACTTC.

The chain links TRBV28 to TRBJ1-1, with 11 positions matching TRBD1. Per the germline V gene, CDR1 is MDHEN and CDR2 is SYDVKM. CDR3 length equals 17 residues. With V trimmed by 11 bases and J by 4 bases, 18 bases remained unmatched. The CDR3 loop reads CACVGGTGGASSTEAFF. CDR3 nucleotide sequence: TGTGCCTGCGTGGGAGGGACAGGGGGTGCTTCGAGCACTGAAGCTTTCTTT.

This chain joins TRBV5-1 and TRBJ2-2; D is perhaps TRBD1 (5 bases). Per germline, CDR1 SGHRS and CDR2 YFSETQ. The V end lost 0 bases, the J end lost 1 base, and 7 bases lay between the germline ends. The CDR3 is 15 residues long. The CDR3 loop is CASSLGQMNTGELFF. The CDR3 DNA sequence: TGCGCCAGCAGCTTGGGACAGATGAACACCGGGGAGCTGTTTTTT. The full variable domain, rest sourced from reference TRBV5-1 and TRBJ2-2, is KAGVTQTPRYLIKTRGQQVTLSCSPISGHRSVSWYQQTPGQGLQFLFEYFSETQRNKGNFPGRFSGRQFSNSRSEMNVSTLELGDSALYLCASSLGQMNTGELFFGEGSRLTVL.

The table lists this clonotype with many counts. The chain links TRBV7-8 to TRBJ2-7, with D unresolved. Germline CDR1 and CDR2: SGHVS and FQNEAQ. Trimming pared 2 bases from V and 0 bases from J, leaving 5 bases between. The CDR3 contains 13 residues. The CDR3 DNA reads TGTGCCAGCAGCTTAACGACCTCCTACGAGCAGTACTTC. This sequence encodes CASSLTTSYEQYF.

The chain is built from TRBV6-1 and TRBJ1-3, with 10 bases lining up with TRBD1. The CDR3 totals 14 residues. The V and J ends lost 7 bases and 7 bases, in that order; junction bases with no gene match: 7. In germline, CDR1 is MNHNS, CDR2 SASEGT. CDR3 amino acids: CASKEGQGWNTIYF. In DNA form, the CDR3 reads TGTGCCAGCAAAGAGGGACAGGGGTGGAACACCATATATTTT.

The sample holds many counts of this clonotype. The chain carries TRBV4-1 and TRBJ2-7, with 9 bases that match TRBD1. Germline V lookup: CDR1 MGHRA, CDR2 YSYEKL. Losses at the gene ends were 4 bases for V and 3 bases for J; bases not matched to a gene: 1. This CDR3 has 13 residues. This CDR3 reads CASSRDRDYEQYF. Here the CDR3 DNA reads TGCGCCAGCAGCCGGGACAGGGACTACGAGCAGTACTTC.

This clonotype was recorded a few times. The CDR3, as DNA: TGTGCCAGCGCAGACTGGGACAGGGGTAGCGATGAGCAGTTCTTC. This translates into CASADWDRGSDEQFF. The chain has TRBV27 and TRBJ2-1; 10 nucleotides agree with TRBD1. V lost 8 bases to trimming and J lost 8 bases; unmatched junction nucleotides: 12. Germline V gives CDR1 MNHEY, CDR2 SMNVEV (reference sequence). The CDR3 sequence is 15 residues long.

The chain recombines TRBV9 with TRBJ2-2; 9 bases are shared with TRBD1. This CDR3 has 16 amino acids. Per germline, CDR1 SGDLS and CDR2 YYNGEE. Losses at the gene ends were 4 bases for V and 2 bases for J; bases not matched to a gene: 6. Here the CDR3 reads CASSYRTGANTGELFF. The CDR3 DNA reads TGTGCCAGCAGCTACCGGACAGGGGCCAACACCGGGGAGCTGTTTTTT.

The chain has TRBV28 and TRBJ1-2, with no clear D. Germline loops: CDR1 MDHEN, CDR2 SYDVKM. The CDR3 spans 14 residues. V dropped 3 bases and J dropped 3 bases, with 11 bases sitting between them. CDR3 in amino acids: CASSFSLSHYGYTF. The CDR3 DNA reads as TGTGCCAGCAGTTTTTCTCTATCCCACTATGGCTACACCTTC.

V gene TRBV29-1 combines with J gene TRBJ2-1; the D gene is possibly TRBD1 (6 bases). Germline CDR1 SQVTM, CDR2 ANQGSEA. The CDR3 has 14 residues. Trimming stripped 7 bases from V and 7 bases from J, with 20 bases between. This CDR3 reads CSADYRADRNEQFF. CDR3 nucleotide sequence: TGCAGCGCGGATTACAGGGCTGATAGGAATGAGCAGTTCTTC.

The CDR3 DNA follows: TGTGCCAGCAGGTTTACAGCCTATGGCTACACCTTC. Protein sequence: CASRFTAYGYTF. The chain carries TRBV6-2 or TRBV6-3 and TRBJ1-2, with D unresolved. CDR1 is MNHEY and CDR2 is SVGEGT in the germline V gene. The CDR3 runs to 12 residues. The germline V and J ends were trimmed by 6 bases and 4 bases, with 9 bases remaining between them.

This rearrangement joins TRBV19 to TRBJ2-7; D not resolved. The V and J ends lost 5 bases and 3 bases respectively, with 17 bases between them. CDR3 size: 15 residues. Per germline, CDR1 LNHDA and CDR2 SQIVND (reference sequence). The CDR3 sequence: CASSSGATPFYEQYF. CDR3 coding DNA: TGTGCCAGTAGTTCCGGAGCCACGCCATTCTACGAGCAGTACTTC.

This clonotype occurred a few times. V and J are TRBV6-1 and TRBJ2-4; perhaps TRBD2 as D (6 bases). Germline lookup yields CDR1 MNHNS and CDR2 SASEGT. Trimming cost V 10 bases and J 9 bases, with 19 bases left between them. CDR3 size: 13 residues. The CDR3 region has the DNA TGTGCCACCCAAGCTAGCGACGGGGTCATTCAGTACTTC. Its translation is CATQASDGVIQYF.